The TCR beta chain under discussion was sequenced for a study of regulatory T cells in long-lasting Graves disease. Study-level information: Newly diagnosed Graves' patients took antithyroid drugs under 3 months.

The CDR3 totals 15 residues. Germline V CDR1 and CDR2: MNHEY, SVGAGI. Germline trimming cut 2 bases from V and 4 bases from J; bases unmatched to any gene: 7. This clonotype showed up many times. The time point here: newly diagnosed GD, antithyroid drugs for less than 3 months. The TCR library was made from RNA that had been extracted from PBMCs in TRIzol. TCR beta libraries were built with iRepertoire HTBI primers and Arm-PCR of CDR3 regions. Each CDR3 protein gets one entry after TCRdb re-called the multiplex PCR reads with MiXCR. The sample consists of fewer than 350,000 distinct CDR3 sequences, 18% of them appearing once.

The source is a female donor with Graves disease. The sample was peripheral blood mononuclear cells (PBMCs), taken at new diagnosis, from a patient treated with antithyroid drugs. V is TRBV6-5 and J is TRBJ2-5, with TRBD2 matching over 7 bases. The CDR3: CASSYEGREGETQYF. The DNA of the CDR3 is TGTGCCAGCAGTTACGAGGGGAGGGAAGGAGAGACCCAGTACTTC.